The sequence of this T cell receptor beta chain was determined in a study of T cell responses to AZD1222 COVID-19 vaccine. Study-wide context: Analyses pooled second doses at about 4 or about 12 weeks. Overall study results and limits: Only after the peak T cell response were repertoires sampled. Clonal diversity was possibly underestimated, and the donors were mostly white British, with more females. Spike-specific TCR breadth and depth both grew after two AZD1222 doses.

Using immunoSEQ multiplex PCR, the repertoire was profiled, and TCRdb retains in-frame clones only, with some absent. The table lists 120,000 to 150,000 clones, about 91% of them singletons, with around 2.8% in the top ten. A note on this clone: The antigen is unknown.

Germline V lookup: CDR1 SGHTA, CDR2 FQGNSA. Trimming took 1 base from V and 6 from J; bases not matched to a gene: 8. The CDR3 is 17 residues long. This TCR was recovered from an adult in good health. Material: peripheral blood, obtained on day 0 of AZD1222 vaccination. J is TRBJ1-6 and V is TRBV7-2; 8 nucleotides line up with TRBD1. CDR3 bases: TGTGCCAGCAGCTTAGACTCAGGGGGCGCGGGTAATTCACCCCTCCACTTT. Encoded protein: CASSLDSGGAGNSPLHF. The entire variable domain, with the rest obtained from reference TRBV7-2 and TRBJ1-6, is as follows: GAGVSQSPSNKVTEKGKDVELRCDPISGHTALYWYRQSLGQGLEFLIYFQGNSAPDKSGLPSDRFSAERTGGSVSTLTIQRTQQEDSAVYLCASSLDSGGAGNSPLHFGNGTRLTVT.